A selection of T cell receptor beta chains follows, all from one sample in a study of post-analysis software for immune sequencing data. TCRdb analysed the PCR reads with MiXCR anew, one entry per CDR3 protein. The table lists roughly 730,000 distinct CDR3 sequences, 25% to 30% of them singletons. The sequenced material came from blood. All receptors come from a girl between 5 and 17 years old with multiple sclerosis. The CDR3 runs from the conserved cysteine through the conserved F or W. Fields, in order: J gene, clone size, CDR3 length, D gene, V gene, CDR3 DNA, CDR3 protein. D genes are given only for firm matches. Only part of the rows carry a size: once, few, many, or a class if the clone is expanded.

j_call: TRBJ2-1; clone_size: few; cdr3_length: 15; d_call: .; v_call: TRBV5-1; cdr3_nt: TGCGCCAGCAGCTTTGAGCAGGGGCGCGGGAATGAGCAGTTCTTC; cdr3_aa: CASSFEQGRGNEQFF
j_call: TRBJ2-1; clone_size: .; cdr3_length: 13; d_call: .; v_call: TRBV6-4; cdr3_nt: TGTGCCGGCAGTGCCGACCCCCACAATGAGCAGTTCTTC; cdr3_aa: CAGSADPHNEQFF
j_call: TRBJ2-6; clone_size: few; cdr3_length: 15; d_call: .; v_call: TRBV11-2; cdr3_nt: TGTGCCAGCAGCTTAATCCTCTCTGGGGCCAACGTCCTGACTTTC; cdr3_aa: CASSLILSGANVLTF
j_call: TRBJ1-2; clone_size: .; cdr3_length: 16; d_call: TRBD1; v_call: TRBV13; cdr3_nt: TGTGCCAGCAGCTTCTATGGGGGACAGGGGGCGCGCGGCTACACCTTC; cdr3_aa: CASSFYGGQGARGYTF
j_call: TRBJ2-4; clone_size: once; cdr3_length: 15; d_call: .; v_call: TRBV7-8; cdr3_nt: TGTGCCAGCAGGCAGGGGGAGGGGGCCGAAAACATTCAGTACTTC; cdr3_aa: CASRQGEGAENIQYF
j_call: TRBJ2-7; clone_size: few; cdr3_length: 14; d_call: .; v_call: TRBV9; cdr3_nt: TGTGCCAGCAGCTTGATTGGTGGGACGTCGGAGCAGTACTTC; cdr3_aa: CASSLIGGTSEQYF
j_call: TRBJ1-1; clone_size: .; cdr3_length: 13; d_call: .; v_call: TRBV29-1; cdr3_nt: TGCAGCGTTGAATTACGGGGGGACACTGAAGCTTTCTTT; cdr3_aa: CSVELRGDTEAFF
j_call: TRBJ2-1; clone_size: few; cdr3_length: 17; d_call: TRBD2; v_call: TRBV6-6; cdr3_nt: TGTGCCAGCACCTTTATCTTAGCGGGAAGGGGCTCCAATGAGCAGTTCTTC; cdr3_aa: CASTFILAGRGSNEQFF
j_call: TRBJ2-7; clone_size: few; cdr3_length: 14; d_call: .; v_call: TRBV7-2; cdr3_nt: TGTGCCAGCACCATAGGGGGGGTTAGAGGCGAGCAGTACTTC; cdr3_aa: CASTIGGVRGEQYF
j_call: TRBJ2-3; clone_size: .; cdr3_length: 13; d_call: .; v_call: TRBV6-5; cdr3_nt: TGTGCCAGCAGTTGGAAAAGGGTGGATACGCAGTATTTT; cdr3_aa: CASSWKRVDTQYF
j_call: TRBJ2-3; clone_size: .; cdr3_length: 16; d_call: TRBD2; v_call: TRBV20-1; cdr3_nt: TGCAGTGCTAGAGATAGAGTAGCGGGAGATACAGATACGCAGTATTTT; cdr3_aa: CSARDRVAGDTDTQYF
j_call: TRBJ2-1; clone_size: few; cdr3_length: 13; d_call: .; v_call: TRBV18; cdr3_nt: TGTGCCAGCTCACCGACACTACTAGATGAGCAGTTCTTC; cdr3_aa: CASSPTLLDEQFF
j_call: TRBJ2-7; clone_size: many; cdr3_length: 12; d_call: .; v_call: TRBV20-1; cdr3_nt: TGCAGCGCCCGGACGGGTACCTACGAGCAGTACTTC; cdr3_aa: CSARTGTYEQYF
j_call: TRBJ2-7; clone_size: .; cdr3_length: 12; d_call: .; v_call: TRBV29-1; cdr3_nt: TGCAGCGTTGTCCAGGGCCTGCGGGAGCAGTACTTC; cdr3_aa: CSVVQGLREQYF
j_call: TRBJ2-1; clone_size: .; cdr3_length: 18; d_call: .; v_call: TRBV7-2; cdr3_nt: TGTGCCAGCAGCTTAAGGGGCGAGGGGGACTATCGATACAATGAGCAGTTCTTC; cdr3_aa: CASSLRGEGDYRYNEQFF
j_call: TRBJ2-3; clone_size: few; cdr3_length: 16; d_call: TRBD2; v_call: TRBV6-1; cdr3_nt: TGTGCCAGCAGTATCGGACTAGCGGGGGACACAGATACGCAGTATTTT; cdr3_aa: CASSIGLAGDTDTQYF
j_call: TRBJ2-5; clone_size: .; cdr3_length: 13; d_call: .; v_call: TRBV11-1; cdr3_nt: TGTGCCAGCAGCCCAAGTTGGGGAGAGACCCAGTACTTC; cdr3_aa: CASSPSWGETQYF
j_call: TRBJ2-7; clone_size: .; cdr3_length: 15; d_call: .; v_call: TRBV4-1; cdr3_nt: TGCGCCAGCAGCCAAATTACAGGGAATTTCTACGAGCAGTACTTC; cdr3_aa: CASSQITGNFYEQYF
j_call: TRBJ1-4; clone_size: few; cdr3_length: 13; d_call: TRBD1; v_call: TRBV6-2/TRBV6-3; cdr3_nt: TGTGCCAGCAGACCCCAGGGGGTCGAAAAACTGTTTTTT; cdr3_aa: CASRPQGVEKLFF
j_call: TRBJ2-2; clone_size: .; cdr3_length: 15; d_call: TRBD2; v_call: TRBV7-2; cdr3_nt: TGTGCCAGCAGCTTAGTGGGGGGGTTTACCGGGGAGCTGTTTTTT; cdr3_aa: CASSLVGGFTGELFF
j_call: TRBJ1-1; clone_size: .; cdr3_length: 16; d_call: .; v_call: TRBV9; cdr3_nt: TGTGCCAGCAGCGCCGACCCAAGGGGGGGATGGACTGAAGCTTTCTTT; cdr3_aa: CASSADPRGGWTEAFF
j_call: TRBJ2-7; clone_size: .; cdr3_length: 13; d_call: .; v_call: TRBV29-1; cdr3_nt: TGCAGCGCCCTGGGGCCCTACTACAATGAGCAGTACTTC; cdr3_aa: CSALGPYYNEQYF
j_call: TRBJ1-5; clone_size: .; cdr3_length: 15; d_call: .; v_call: TRBV20-1; cdr3_nt: TGCAGTGCCGCGATCCGGACAGAATCCAATCAGCCCCAGCATTTT; cdr3_aa: CSAAIRTESNQPQHF
j_call: TRBJ2-3; clone_size: .; cdr3_length: 16; d_call: .; v_call: TRBV20-1; cdr3_nt: TGCAGTGCTAGAGCACTGCGTTGGGGACGCACAGATACGCAGTATTTT; cdr3_aa: CSARALRWGRTDTQYF
j_call: TRBJ2-1; clone_size: few; cdr3_length: 15; d_call: TRBD1; v_call: TRBV6-2/TRBV6-3; cdr3_nt: TGTGCCAGCACCAAACCGGGACAGGGCTTAGGGGAGCAGTTCTTC; cdr3_aa: CASTKPGQGLGEQFF
j_call: TRBJ2-7; clone_size: few; cdr3_length: 13; d_call: .; v_call: TRBV20-1; cdr3_nt: TGCAGTGCTCGGGGGACCTCGCCCTACGAGCAGTACTTC; cdr3_aa: CSARGTSPYEQYF
j_call: TRBJ2-5; clone_size: .; cdr3_length: 17; d_call: TRBD2; v_call: TRBV4-3; cdr3_nt: TGCGCCAGCAGCCAAGTATCGAGCGGGGTGTACCAAGAGACCCAGTACTTC; cdr3_aa: CASSQVSSGVYQETQYF
j_call: TRBJ2-4; clone_size: .; cdr3_length: 16; d_call: TRBD1; v_call: TRBV6-2/TRBV6-3; cdr3_nt: TGTGCCAGCAGAGACAGGGCCGGGCTGGCCAAAAACATTCAGTACTTC; cdr3_aa: CASRDRAGLAKNIQYF
j_call: TRBJ2-1; clone_size: few; cdr3_length: 16; d_call: TRBD2; v_call: TRBV24-1; cdr3_nt: TGTGCCACCAGTGATCAGACTAGCGGGACGAGAAATGAGCAGTTCTTC; cdr3_aa: CATSDQTSGTRNEQFF
j_call: TRBJ1-6; clone_size: .; cdr3_length: 14; d_call: TRBD1; v_call: TRBV5-1; cdr3_nt: TGCGCCAGCAGCTCGACAGGGGGTTCTTCACCCCTCCACTTT; cdr3_aa: CASSSTGGSSPLHF
j_call: TRBJ2-5; clone_size: .; cdr3_length: 13; d_call: .; v_call: TRBV6-5; cdr3_nt: TGTGCCAGTCGGCAGCAGGGGGGTGGGACCCAGTACTTC; cdr3_aa: CASRQQGGGTQYF
j_call: TRBJ2-6; clone_size: few; cdr3_length: 18; d_call: .; v_call: TRBV20-1; cdr3_nt: TGCAGCGCCTCCCATTACGGGGGCGCCTTGTCTGGGGCCAACGTCCTGACTTTC; cdr3_aa: CSASHYGGALSGANVLTF
j_call: TRBJ2-5; clone_size: .; cdr3_length: 14; d_call: .; v_call: TRBV14; cdr3_nt: TGTGCCAGCCACGCGCCGAACCGGTACAATGAGCAGTACTTC; cdr3_aa: CASHAPNRYNEQYF
j_call: TRBJ1-5; clone_size: few; cdr3_length: 16; d_call: .; v_call: TRBV7-6; cdr3_nt: TGTGCCAGCAGCCCCGTAAGGGACATTAGCAATCAGCCCCAGCATTTT; cdr3_aa: CASSPVRDISNQPQHF
j_call: TRBJ2-7; clone_size: few; cdr3_length: 15; d_call: TRBD1; v_call: TRBV6-6; cdr3_nt: TGTGCCAGCAGTTACTCGAGTTCAGGGGGCTACGAGCAGTACTTC; cdr3_aa: CASSYSSSGGYEQYF
j_call: TRBJ2-7; clone_size: .; cdr3_length: 17; d_call: TRBD2; v_call: TRBV6-2/TRBV6-3; cdr3_nt: TGTGCCAGCAGTTACGGGTCGGGGCTAGCGGACACCTACGAGCAGTACTTC; cdr3_aa: CASSYGSGLADTYEQYF
j_call: TRBJ2-3; clone_size: .; cdr3_length: 14; d_call: .; v_call: TRBV28; cdr3_nt: TGTGCCAGCATGGCCCGAGTACCCACAGATACGCAGTATTTT; cdr3_aa: CASMARVPTDTQYF
j_call: TRBJ2-7; clone_size: .; cdr3_length: 12; d_call: .; v_call: TRBV7-8; cdr3_nt: TGTGCCAGCAGCTTAGTCTACAATGAGCAGTACTTC; cdr3_aa: CASSLVYNEQYF